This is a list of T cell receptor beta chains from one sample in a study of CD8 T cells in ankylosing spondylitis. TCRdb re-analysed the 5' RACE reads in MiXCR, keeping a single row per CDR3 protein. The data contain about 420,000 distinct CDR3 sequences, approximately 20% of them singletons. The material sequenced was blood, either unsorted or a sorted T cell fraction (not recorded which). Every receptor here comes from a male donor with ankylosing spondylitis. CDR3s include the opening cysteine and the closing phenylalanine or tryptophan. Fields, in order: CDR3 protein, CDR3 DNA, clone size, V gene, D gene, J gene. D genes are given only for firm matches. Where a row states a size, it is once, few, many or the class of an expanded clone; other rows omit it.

cdr3_aa: CAWSRTDTQYF
cdr3_nt: TGTGCCTGGAGCCGCACAGATACGCAGTATTTT
clone_size: few
v_call: TRBV30
d_call: -
j_call: TRBJ2-3

cdr3_aa: CASRIGTGVGGYTF
cdr3_nt: TGTGCCAGCAGGATCGGGACAGGGGTTGGCGGCTACACCTTC
clone_size: few
v_call: TRBV6-1
d_call: TRBD1
j_call: TRBJ1-2

cdr3_aa: CASNPIGESYEQYF
cdr3_nt: TGTGCCAGCAACCCGATCGGAGAGTCCTACGAGCAGTACTTC
clone_size: -
v_call: TRBV6-4
d_call: -
j_call: TRBJ2-7

cdr3_aa: CASSPEREDQPQHF
cdr3_nt: TGCGCCAGCAGTCCAGAGCGGGAGGATCAGCCCCAGCATTTT
clone_size: -
v_call: TRBV10-2
d_call: -
j_call: TRBJ1-5

cdr3_aa: CASSSGRRGESGANVLTF
cdr3_nt: TGTGCCAGCAGCTCAGGCAGGAGAGGAGAATCTGGGGCCAACGTCCTGACTTTC
clone_size: few
v_call: TRBV11-1
d_call: -
j_call: TRBJ2-6

cdr3_aa: CASSQDKRGRTSGRTDTQYF
cdr3_nt: TGCGCCAGCAGCCAAGATAAAAGAGGGAGGACTAGCGGGAGAACAGATACGCAGTATTTT
clone_size: few
v_call: TRBV4-3
d_call: TRBD2
j_call: TRBJ2-3

cdr3_aa: CASSPGPGGYEQYF
cdr3_nt: TGTGCCAGCAGCCCCGGGCCGGGGGGTTACGAGCAGTACTTC
clone_size: few
v_call: TRBV27
d_call: TRBD2
j_call: TRBJ2-7

cdr3_aa: CASSLGGFPCGYTF
cdr3_nt: TGTGCCAGCAGCTTGGGTGGTTTTCCTTGTGGCTACACCTTC
clone_size: -
v_call: TRBV5-5
d_call: -
j_call: TRBJ1-2

cdr3_aa: CASSLLLGSNTGELFF
cdr3_nt: TGTGCCAGCAGCCTACTACTAGGGTCGAACACCGGGGAGCTGTTTTTT
clone_size: -
v_call: TRBV3-1
d_call: -
j_call: TRBJ2-2

cdr3_aa: CASSLTSGEYEQYF
cdr3_nt: TGTGCCAGCAGCCTGACTAGCGGGGAATACGAGCAGTACTTC
clone_size: -
v_call: TRBV3-1
d_call: TRBD2
j_call: TRBJ2-7

cdr3_aa: CASNKGAGSSYNEQFF
cdr3_nt: TGTGCCAGCAACAAGGGGGCGGGGTCATCCTACAATGAGCAGTTCTTC
clone_size: -
v_call: TRBV2
d_call: -
j_call: TRBJ2-1

cdr3_aa: CASSSRTSPGTGELFF
cdr3_nt: TGTGCCAGCAGCTCCCGGACTAGTCCGGGCACCGGGGAGCTGTTTTTT
clone_size: -
v_call: TRBV7-3
d_call: TRBD2
j_call: TRBJ2-2

cdr3_aa: CASSQESSGGTLGYEQYF
cdr3_nt: TGCGCCAGCAGCCAAGAATCTAGCGGGGGAACCCTAGGCTACGAGCAGTACTTC
clone_size: -
v_call: TRBV4-1
d_call: TRBD2
j_call: TRBJ2-7

cdr3_aa: CASRDRGANEKLFF
cdr3_nt: TGTGCCAGCAGGGATCGGGGTGCTAATGAAAAACTGTTTTTT
clone_size: few
v_call: TRBV7-9
d_call: -
j_call: TRBJ1-4

cdr3_aa: CASSPRTSGSPYRAQFF
cdr3_nt: TGTGCCAGCAGTCCCCGGACTAGCGGGAGTCCTTATAGGGCTCAGTTCTTC
clone_size: -
v_call: TRBV12-3/TRBV12-4
d_call: TRBD2
j_call: TRBJ2-1

cdr3_aa: CASSYTENTEAFF
cdr3_nt: TGTGCCAGCAGCTACACAGAAAACACTGAAGCTTTCTTT
clone_size: many
v_call: TRBV11-2
d_call: -
j_call: TRBJ1-1

cdr3_aa: CSARLAGGPISYNEQFF
cdr3_nt: TGCAGTGCTAGACTAGCGGGAGGGCCCATTTCTTACAATGAGCAGTTCTTC
clone_size: -
v_call: TRBV20-1
d_call: TRBD2
j_call: TRBJ2-1

cdr3_aa: CASSPVGGYTEAFF
cdr3_nt: TGTGCCAGCAGCCCGGTGGGGGGTTATACTGAAGCTTTCTTT
clone_size: -
v_call: TRBV5-6
d_call: -
j_call: TRBJ1-1

cdr3_aa: CSAKTTGPPLLDTQYF
cdr3_nt: TGCAGTGCGAAGACGACAGGTCCACCTCTCCTAGATACGCAGTATTTT
clone_size: -
v_call: TRBV20-1
d_call: -
j_call: TRBJ2-3

cdr3_aa: CASTDRRELFF
cdr3_nt: TGTGCCAGCACAGACAGGAGGGAGCTGTTTTTT
clone_size: -
v_call: TRBV6-2/TRBV6-3
d_call: -
j_call: TRBJ2-2

cdr3_aa: CSASPPSGRRGNEQFF
cdr3_nt: TGCAGTGCTAGCCCCCCTAGCGGGAGACGGGGCAATGAGCAGTTCTTC
clone_size: -
v_call: TRBV20-1
d_call: TRBD2
j_call: TRBJ2-1

cdr3_aa: CSVGTALNTEAFF
cdr3_nt: TGCAGCGTCGGGACAGCTTTGAACACTGAAGCTTTCTTT
clone_size: few
v_call: TRBV29-1
d_call: TRBD1
j_call: TRBJ1-1

cdr3_aa: CASSPRTDFFSYEQYF
cdr3_nt: TGTGCCAGCAGCCCCCGGACTGATTTTTTCTCCTACGAGCAGTACTTC
clone_size: -
v_call: TRBV7-3
d_call: -
j_call: TRBJ2-7

cdr3_aa: CASSYSKERLRETQYF
cdr3_nt: TGTGCCAGCAGTTACTCGAAAGAAAGGCTAAGAGAGACCCAGTACTTC
clone_size: once
v_call: TRBV6-5
d_call: -
j_call: TRBJ2-5

cdr3_aa: CATSSRDLSYNEQFF
cdr3_nt: TGTGCCACCAGCAGCCGGGACTTATCCTACAATGAGCAGTTCTTC
clone_size: -
v_call: TRBV15
d_call: -
j_call: TRBJ2-1

cdr3_aa: CASSLEVRSKQFF
cdr3_nt: TGTGCCAGCAGCTTAGAGGTCCGATCTAAGCAGTTCTTC
clone_size: -
v_call: TRBV7-2
d_call: -
j_call: TRBJ2-1